The T cell receptor (beta chain) under discussion was sequenced for a study of T-cell memory formation after mild COVID-19. TCRdb re-called the 5' RACE reads through MiXCR, storing one row per CDR3 protein. The sample has under 700,000 distinct CDR3 sequences; about a fifth are singletons. Trimming removed 2 bases at V and 8 bases at J, with 13 bases between. The CDR3 extends over 14 amino acids. The germline gives CDR1 SGHRS, CDR2 YFSETQ. The specimen sequenced was PBMCs or a T cell subset sorted from them (not recorded which). The chain couples TRBV5-1 to TRBJ1-4; D uncertain. This clonotype originated in an adult woman who had mild COVID-19 (a few samples of this study predate the infection). Cell type and time point are not known. The CDR3 DNA reads as TGCGCCAGCAGCTTCGACTCGGGAGTAGAAAAACTGTTTTTT. Its translation: CASSFDSGVEKLFF.